This T cell receptor (beta chain) derives from a study of blood T cell repertoires in COVID-19. The overall study: PBMCs, B-cell-depleted T cells, or T cells provided the cDNA or gDNA that made up the material.

Study members were between about 18 and 95 years old and lived in 20 to 25 US regions. Clinical history reported by participants formed the basis on which cohorts were assigned. V lost 5 bases and J lost 0, with 16 bases in between. The CDR3 totals 16 residues. CDR1 is SGHAT and CDR2 is FQDESV in the germline V gene (reference sequence). Per the original data handling: From reference gene primer amplification, estimates of nucleated cell counts were derived. Here immunoSEQ multiplex PCR was the method, and the copy in TCRdb shows in-frame clones only, minus some. V, J and clone size derive from that table, while D and trimming were established from the DNA sequence. This sample has some 150,000 clones, with 80% to 85% found just once.

Material: PBMCs or T cells enriched from blood (not recorded which). The TCR originated in a woman aged 50 to 65 who had been exposed to COVID-19. The J gene is TRBJ2-5, the V gene TRBV11-1, with D possibly TRBD2 on 7 matching bases. CDR3 nucleotides: TGTGCCAGCAGCGCAGGGCGGGGGCCCGACCAAGAGACCCAGTACTTC. It encodes CASSAGRGPDQETQYF. Full variable domain (missing parts from reference TRBV11-1 and TRBJ2-5): EAEVAQSPRYKITEKSQAVAFWCDPISGHATLYWYRQILGQGPELLVQFQDESVVDDSQLPKDRFSAERLKGVDSTLKIQPAELGDSAMYLCASSAGRGPDQETQYFGPGTRLLVL.